A selection of T cell receptor beta chains follows, all from one sample in a study of cytomegalovirus exposure and HLA in healthy donors. Only in-frame clones appear in the TCRdb table, and some are missing; sequencing was by immunoSEQ multiplex PCR. The table shows roughly 150,000 clones, with just over 70% occurring only once. The sequenced material came from PBMCs. These receptors were collected from a man between 18 and 29 years old in good health and CMV-seropositive. CDR3s include the opening cysteine and the closing phenylalanine or tryptophan. Fields, in order: clone size, V gene, D gene, J gene, CDR3 DNA, CDR3 protein. A D gene is named only where the DNA matches it firmly. Size is omitted from some rows. Given values are once, few, many or a class for expanded clones.

.,TRBV29-1,.,TRBJ1-1,TGCAGCGCCCATTATGCGGCTGAGGCTTTCTTT,CSAHYAAEAFF
.,TRBV25-1,TRBD1,TRBJ1-1,TGTGCCAGCAGTCTCGGGACAGCTGAAGCTTTCTTT,CASSLGTAEAFF
.,TRBV27,TRBD2,TRBJ2-1,TGTGCCAGCAGTTTGCTAGCGGGTTACAATGAGCAGTTCTTC,CASSLLAGYNEQFF
.,TRBV4-1,TRBD1,TRBJ2-1,TGCGCCAGCAGCCAAGATCAGGACAGGGGCTACGCCAAAAATGAGCAGTTCTTC,CASSQDQDRGYAKNEQFF
.,TRBV6-5,.,TRBJ2-3,TGTGCCAGCAGTTACTCTGCGAGGACAGATACGCAGTATTTT,CASSYSARTDTQYF
once,TRBV6-6,.,TRBJ1-1,TGTGCCAGCAGCTACAGAGAACTGAACACTGAAGCTTTCTTT,CASSYRELNTEAFF
.,TRBV6-1,.,TRBJ1-6,TGTGCCAGCAGGGCGCGGGTCAATTCACCCCTCCACTTT,CASRARVNSPLHF
once,TRBV5-1,TRBD2,TRBJ2-1,TGCGCCAGCTACGGACCTGGCCGGGAGGGGTCCTACAATGAGCAGTTCTTC,CASYGPGREGSYNEQFF
.,TRBV11-3,.,TRBJ2-2,TGTGCCAGCAGCCTGTCCGGGGAGCTGTTTTTT,CASSLSGELFF
.,TRBV7-9,.,TRBJ1-5,TGTGCCAGCAGCTTAGGAGAGAATCAGCCCCAGCATTTT,CASSLGENQPQHF
.,TRBV5-6,.,TRBJ2-2,TGTGCCAGCAGCTTGGCCAGGGCGGCCACCGGGGAGCTGTTTTTT,CASSLARAATGELFF
once,TRBV5-8,.,TRBJ1-4,TGTGCCAGCAGCGGCGGAACAGGGTTAGCTAATGAAAAACTGTTTTTT,CASSGGTGLANEKLFF
.,TRBV6-4,TRBD1,TRBJ2-1,TGTGCCAGCAGCCAAGTCTGGGACAGGGGAGCGGATGAGCAGTTCTTC,CASSQVWDRGADEQFF
.,TRBV6-5,.,TRBJ1-1,TGTGCCAGCAGTCCGCAGGGTATTTCTGAAGCTTTCTTT,CASSPQGISEAFF
.,TRBV5-1,.,TRBJ1-1,TGCGCCAGCAGCCCACGGGACACTACTATGAACACTGAAGCTTTCTTT,CASSPRDTTMNTEAFF
.,TRBV2,TRBD1,TRBJ1-5,TGTGCCAGCAGACAGGGGGCAGGTAATCAGCCCCAGCATTTT,CASRQGAGNQPQHF
.,TRBV19,TRBD1,TRBJ1-5,TGTGCCAGTAGGCAAACAGGGGACAGCTTCAATCAGCCCCAGCATTTT,CASRQTGDSFNQPQHF
few,TRBV5-6,.,TRBJ1-2,TGTGCCAGCAGCTTGGGGGGCTCGCCGTTGTTTAACTATGGCTACACCTTC,CASSLGGSPLFNYGYTF
few,TRBV9,TRBD1,TRBJ1-1,TGTGCCAGCAGCGTACAGGGGGCAGGGACTGAAGCTTTCTTT,CASSVQGAGTEAFF
.,TRBV5-1,.,TRBJ2-1,TGCGCCAGCAGCTTTCCCAGGGGGGAATTTAACTCCTACAATGAGCAGTTCTTC,CASSFPRGEFNSYNEQFF
.,TRBV19,TRBD1,TRBJ1-2,TGTGCCAGTAGTTTGACAGGGGTGGCTGGCTACACCTTC,CASSLTGVAGYTF
.,TRBV4-1,TRBD2,TRBJ2-5,TGCGCCAGCAGCCAAGGGCGGGGGTTCCAAGAGACCCAGTACTTC,CASSQGRGFQETQYF
once,TRBV5-1,.,TRBJ2-2,TGCGCCAGCAGGGACAGTACCTCGAACACCGGGGAGCTGTTTTTT,CASRDSTSNTGELFF
.,TRBV25-1,TRBD1,TRBJ1-1,TGTGCCAGCAGTGAACCGACCACGACAGGGGGCAGAACTGAAGCTTTCTTT,CASSEPTTTGGRTEAFF
.,TRBV6-1,.,TRBJ1-5,TGTGCCAGCAGTGGGGGGGTTAGCAATCAGCCCCAGCATTTT,CASSGGVSNQPQHF
.,TRBV9,.,TRBJ2-1,TGTGCCAGCAGCGTCGCAGGGGTCAACTACAATGAGCAGTTCTTC,CASSVAGVNYNEQFF
.,TRBV6-5,.,TRBJ2-2,TGTGCCAGCAGCAGGGAAACCGGGGAGCTGTTTTTT,CASSRETGELFF
.,TRBV5-1,TRBD1,TRBJ1-2,TGCGCCAGCAGCACCGGACAGGGGGGAGGCTATGGCTACACCTTC,CASSTGQGGGYGYTF
.,TRBV27,.,TRBJ1-2,TGTGCCAGCAGACCTCCTGGGGGCGCGAGTGGCTACACCTTC,CASRPPGGASGYTF
.,TRBV5-1,TRBD1,TRBJ2-3,TGCGCCAGCAGCTCCAACAGGGGACCCACAGATACGCAGTATTTT,CASSSNRGPTDTQYF
.,TRBV6-1,.,TRBJ1-2,TGTGCCAGCAGTGAAGACGGGTCCGTGGGGGGAGGCTACACCTTC,CASSEDGSVGGGYTF
.,TRBV19,.,TRBJ1-3,TGTGCCAGTAGTATCTCGGGGAGGAGTGGAAACACCATATATTTT,CASSISGRSGNTIYF
.,TRBV23-1,.,TRBJ2-1,TGCGCCAGCAGGGACAGCCAGGTCAATGAGCAGTTCTTC,CASRDSQVNEQFF
.,TRBV19,TRBD1,TRBJ1-2,TGTGCCAGTAGGACTACAGGGGCTTCTACGGGCGGCTACACCTTC,CASRTTGASTGGYTF
.,TRBV9,TRBD2,TRBJ2-3,TGTGCCAGCAGCGCAGCGGGGGGGCAGACAGATACGCAGTATTTT,CASSAAGGQTDTQYF
.,TRBV11-3,.,TRBJ1-1,TGTGCCAGCAGCTACACCAGCAGACAAGAAGCTTTCTTT,CASSYTSRQEAFF
.,TRBV4-1,.,TRBJ2-5,TGCGCCAGCAGCCAAGGGTGGGGGGACAGCCAAGAGACCCAGTACTTC,CASSQGWGDSQETQYF
.,TRBV15,TRBD2,TRBJ2-3,TGTGCCACCAGCAGAGGTGGGCTAGCGGGGAGCACAGATACGCAGTATTTT,CATSRGGLAGSTDTQYF
.,TRBV2,.,TRBJ2-4,TGTGCCAGCATCTCCGAAAACATTCAGTACTTC,CASISENIQYF
.,TRBV7-2,TRBD2,TRBJ2-3,TGTGCCAGCAGTTACGGGAGGTATACAGATACGCAGTATTTT,CASSYGRYTDTQYF
.,TRBV6-5,.,TRBJ1-2,TGTGCCAGCAGTTACTCCAACCGGAGATATGGCTACACCTTC,CASSYSNRRYGYTF
.,TRBV7-7,TRBD2,TRBJ2-2,TGTGCTAGCAGTCGCTCCCCGGGACTAGATATTTCCGGGGAGCTGTTTTTT,CASSRSPGLDISGELFF
once,TRBV7-9,.,TRBJ1-1,TGTGCCAGCAGCTTAAGCGGTATGAACACTGAAGCTTTCTTT,CASSLSGMNTEAFF
.,TRBV11-2,.,TRBJ2-1,TGTGCCAGCAGCTTACTACCCAATGAGCAGTTCTTC,CASSLLPNEQFF
few,TRBV19,.,TRBJ1-2,TGTGCCAGTAGTGCGCAACAGGGAGACTATGGCTACACCTTC,CASSAQQGDYGYTF
.,TRBV7-8,TRBD1,TRBJ2-5,TGTGCCAGCAGCTTAAGTACGACAGGGGTTCCAGAGACCCAGTACTTC,CASSLSTTGVPETQYF
.,TRBV11-2,.,TRBJ1-1,TGTGCCAGCAGCCCGAACCGGGTTATGAACACTGAAGCTTTCTTT,CASSPNRVMNTEAFF
.,TRBV2,TRBD1,TRBJ1-5,TGTGCCAGCACCACCGACAGGGGACGCAATCAGCCCCAGCATTTT,CASTTDRGRNQPQHF
few,TRBV19,.,TRBJ1-5,TGTGCCAGTAGTATTTACAGGGTAGGAGAGCGCGGTTACAATCAGCCCCAGCATTTT,CASSIYRVGERGYNQPQHF
.,TRBV6-1,TRBD2,TRBJ2-5,TGTGCCAGCAGTAACCCGGGGGGGCCGGATAGGACCCAGTACTTC,CASSNPGGPDRTQYF
.,TRBV5-6,TRBD1,TRBJ2-5,TGTGCCAGCAGTTTTGACGGGACAGCGTACCAAGAGACCCAGTACTTC,CASSFDGTAYQETQYF
.,TRBV30,TRBD1,TRBJ1-6,TGTGCCTGGACCCAGGACAGGACCACTTCGAGCTCCTATAATTCACCCCTCCACTTT,CAWTQDRTTSSSYNSPLHF
.,TRBV5-4,.,TRBJ1-4,TGTGCCAGCAGCTTGAAGGGGGAAAAACTGTTTTTT,CASSLKGEKLFF
many,TRBV6-5,TRBD1,TRBJ1-2,TGTGCCAGCAGTTCCGGGACAGGGGTGGAGGGCTACACCTTC,CASSSGTGVEGYTF
.,TRBV18,TRBD1,TRBJ1-1,TGTGCCAGCTCACCAGGGAGGAGGGGGCAGGCGGACACTGAAGCTTTCTTT,CASSPGRRGQADTEAFF
.,TRBV18,.,TRBJ1-1,TGTGCCAGCTCACCGAAAACAGGGAGCGAAGCTTTCTTT,CASSPKTGSEAFF
few,TRBV2,.,TRBJ1-5,TGTGCCAGCAGTCCCACCATGGGGGCCGCTAATCAGCCCCAGCATTTT,CASSPTMGAANQPQHF
.,TRBV2,.,TRBJ1-5,TGTGCCAGCAGTGAAGCCGGGATCCGCTATAGCAATCAGCCCCAGCATTTT,CASSEAGIRYSNQPQHF
.,TRBV5-1,.,TRBJ1-1,TGCGCCAGCAGCTTGCAGGGTCACGGGAACACTGAAGCTTTCTTT,CASSLQGHGNTEAFF